This TCR beta chain originates from a study of blood T cells in healthy people across ages. The sample holds a few counts of this clonotype. Alongside a J-beta primer mix, a sample-barcoded 5' primer served in a second PCR lasting about 6 to 12 cycles. From the 5' RACE reads, TCRdb called clonotypes with MiXCR, one entry per CDR3 protein. The table shows approximately 780,000 distinct CDR3 sequences, with around a quarter occurring only once. Germline V gives CDR1 LNHNV, CDR2 YYDKDF (reference sequence). With 0 bases removed from V and 3 bases from J, the gap between germline ends came to 12 bases. This CDR3 contains 15 residues. This sample was shared with a second study, whose subject was T cells of mothers and their children. Per that study: The study recruited a few healthy Caucasian mothers and their six children as donors.

The sample consisted of blood. This receptor was taken from a boy between 10 and 17 years old in good health. The chain recombines TRBV15 with TRBJ2-7; D may be TRBD2 (5 bases). CDR3 in amino acids: CATSREAGLGYEQYF. The CDR3 region has the DNA TGTGCCACCAGCAGAGAGGCGGGTTTAGGCTACGAGCAGTACTTC. Together with reference TRBV15 and TRBJ2-7, the CDR3 gives the full variable domain: DAMVIQNPRYQVTQFGKPVTLSCSQTLNHNVMYWYQQKSSQAPKLLFHYYDKDFNNEADTPDNFQSRRPNTSFCFLDIRSPGLGDTAMYLCATSREAGLGYEQYFGPGTRLTVT.